The source of this T cell receptor (beta chain) is a study of CD8 T cells in ankylosing spondylitis. Regarding the study as a whole: There was a TCR beta motif, made of eight highly homologous variants, that appeared characteristic of ankylosing spondylitis blood. CD8+ disease-linked clones were present at relatively low frequencies in blood.

At least ten counts were recorded for this clonotype. Its antigen remains unknown. Using quantitative 5'-RACE with molecular barcodes, the authors made TCR beta libraries. TCRdb ran MiXCR on the 5' RACE reads and lists one entry per CDR3 protein. The sample includes 500,000 or so distinct CDR3 sequences, 5.3% of them seen just once. From germline, CDR1 is SQVTM and CDR2 ANQGSEA. This CDR3 has 12 amino acids. Trimming took 4 bases from V and 3 from J, leaving 10 bases between them. The TCR originated in a male donor with ankylosing spondylitis. This sequence joins TRBV29-1 and TRBJ2-7, with unresolved D. The sequenced sample was blood, either unsorted or a sorted T cell fraction (not recorded which). The CDR3 loop reads CSVAGGRYEQYF. The CDR3 nucleotides read TGCAGCGTTGCGGGTGGCCGCTACGAGCAGTACTTC.